The rows below give T cell receptor beta chains drawn from one sample of a study of T cell repertoires in cytomegalovirus infection. No antigens are known for them. TCRdb processed the reads anew with MiXCR; each CDR3 protein has one entry. Among a few hundred thousand distinct CDR3 sequences listed, roughly 43% were seen once. Sequenced material: cultured PBMCs, taken from culture after CMV antigen stimulation. Receptor source: a human donor in good health (CMV status not recorded). Some clones in this sample may be carry-over from other donors' samples. Both conserved end residues are part of each CDR3. D genes are given only for firm matches. Size values are once, few and many counts, or a class for expanded clones, and some rows have none.

J	V	size	length	D	CDR3	DNA
TRBJ1-5	TRBV7-9	few	13	NA	CASSFEGSQPQHF	TGTGCCAGCAGCTTCGAGGGCAGTCAGCCCCAGCATTTT
TRBJ1-6	TRBV7-8	few	15	NA	CASSLVQSYNSPLHF	TGTGCCAGCAGCTTAGTCCAGTCTTACAATTCACCCCTCCACTTT
TRBJ2-7	TRBV11-2	once	17	NA	CASSRAPRSDSSYEQYF	TGTGCCAGCAGCAGGGCCCCCAGGAGCGATAGCTCCTACGAGCAGTACTTC
TRBJ2-7	TRBV11-2	once	12	NA	CASSFGVDEQYF	TGTGCCAGCAGCTTTGGGGTTGATGAGCAGTACTTC
TRBJ2-3	TRBV19	NA	14	NA	CASSPGGAPDTQYF	TGTGCCAGTAGTCCTGGAGGGGCTCCAGATACGCAGTATTTT
TRBJ2-7	TRBV6-2/TRBV6-3	NA	14	NA	CASSRRKGFGEQYF	TGTGCCAGCAGTCGCCGTAAAGGGTTCGGGGAGCAGTACTTC
TRBJ2-2	TRBV6-6	NA	13	NA	CASRQGSTGELFF	TGTGCCAGCAGGCAGGGGTCCACCGGGGAGCTGTTTTTT
TRBJ2-6	TRBV9	NA	15	NA	CASSVRRSGANVLTF	TGTGCCAGCAGCGTGCGACGCTCTGGGGCCAACGTCCTGACTTTC
TRBJ1-6	TRBV19	NA	15	TRBD1	CASSRRGQDNSPLHF	TGTGCCAGTAGTAGGAGGGGACAGGATAATTCACCCCTCCACTTT
TRBJ1-5	TRBV7-2	many	12	NA	CASSIMEQPQHF	TGTGCCAGCAGCATAATGGAGCAGCCCCAGCATTTT
TRBJ2-1	TRBV7-2	NA	14	TRBD2	CASSQGLARNEQFF	TGTGCCAGCAGCCAAGGACTAGCGCGGAATGAGCAGTTCTTC
TRBJ2-1	TRBV19	few	14	TRBD2	CASLAGGSYNEQFF	TGTGCCAGCCTAGCGGGAGGGTCCTACAATGAGCAGTTCTTC
TRBJ1-1	TRBV7-9	NA	14	TRBD1	CASTSTGGRTEAFF	TGTGCCAGCACCTCAACAGGGGGCCGGACTGAAGCTTTCTTT
TRBJ2-1	TRBV6-1	few	13	TRBD2	CATGLAGGPGQFF	TGTGCAACGGGGCTAGCGGGGGGGCCGGGGCAGTTCTTC
TRBJ1-1	TRBV7-2	NA	14	NA	CASSSRGGGTEAFF	TGTGCCAGCAGCTCCCGTGGGGGGGGGACTGAAGCTTTCTTT
TRBJ2-7	TRBV6-1	NA	17	NA	CASSRRLLRRYEGEQYF	TGTGCCAGCAGTCGCCGCCTTTTGCGGAGGTATGAGGGAGAGCAGTACTTC
TRBJ1-1	TRBV7-8	many	14	NA	CASSPTDSNTEAFF	TGTGCCAGCAGCCCAACGGACAGCAACACTGAAGCTTTCTTT
TRBJ2-5	TRBV19	NA	16	TRBD2	CASSISSGYKQETQYF	TGTGCCAGTAGTATCTCTAGCGGGTACAAACAAGAGACCCAGTACTTC
TRBJ1-1	TRBV28	few	16	NA	CASRTGAGVRDTEAFF	TGTGCCAGCAGAACCGGGGCAGGGGTTAGGGACACTGAAGCTTTCTTT
TRBJ2-1	TRBV4-1	NA	13	NA	CASSQLLAREQFF	TGCGCCAGCAGCCAACTCCTAGCCCGTGAGCAGTTCTTC
TRBJ2-3	TRBV6-2/TRBV6-3	NA	16	TRBD1	CASTFAGDSYTDTQYF	TGTGCCAGCACCTTCGCCGGGGACAGCTACACAGATACGCAGTATTTT
TRBJ1-5	TRBV6-6	NA	15	NA	CASRDSFSGNQPQHF	TGTGCCAGCAGGGACAGTTTTTCGGGCAATCAGCCCCAGCATTTT
TRBJ2-2	TRBV7-9	few	16	NA	CASSRGVDSSTGELFF	TGTGCCAGCAGCCGAGGGGTCGACAGTAGCACCGGGGAGCTGTTTTTT
TRBJ2-5	TRBV5-1	NA	15	NA	CASSLEGPPKETQYF	TGCGCCAGCAGCTTGGAGGGGCCGCCTAAAGAGACCCAGTACTTC
TRBJ1-6	TRBV5-5	few	15	NA	CASNPGVGINSPLHF	TGTGCCAGCAACCCGGGTGTAGGGATTAATTCACCCCTCCACTTT
TRBJ2-1	TRBV7-4	NA	16	NA	CASSLDRSRSYNEQFF	TGTGCCAGCAGCTTAGATCGGTCACGGTCCTACAATGAGCAGTTCTTC
TRBJ2-2	TRBV28	NA	15	NA	CASSPWQENTGELFF	TGTGCCAGCAGTCCGTGGCAGGAGAACACCGGGGAGCTGTTTTTT
TRBJ1-2	TRBV27	NA	12	NA	CATLGGVEGYTF	TGTGCTACGCTAGGCGGAGTAGAAGGCTACACCTTC
TRBJ2-7	TRBV7-8	NA	15	TRBD1	CASSYRTGAVYEQYF	TGTGCCAGCAGCTACCGGACAGGGGCGGTCTACGAGCAGTACTTC
TRBJ2-7	TRBV7-8	NA	15	TRBD2	CASTARGGGDYEQYF	TGTGCCAGCACCGCAAGGGGCGGGGGAGACTACGAGCAGTACTTC
TRBJ2-3	TRBV7-8	few	14	TRBD2	CASSFGGGEGTQYF	TGTGCCAGCAGCTTCGGGGGAGGGGAGGGGACGCAGTATTTT
TRBJ2-3	TRBV12-3/TRBV12-4	NA	14	NA	CASSSPVLSDTQYF	TGTGCCAGCAGTTCCCCGGTTCTTTCAGATACGCAGTATTTT
TRBJ2-3	TRBV7-9	few	16	TRBD2	CASSPTSPSGGDTQYF	TGTGCCAGCAGCCCGACCTCCCCTAGCGGGGGGGATACGCAGTATTTT
TRBJ1-5	TRBV12-3/TRBV12-4	few	14	NA	CASSLTRSNQPQHF	TGTGCCAGCAGTTTAACCAGATCCAATCAGCCCCAGCATTTT
TRBJ2-5	TRBV14	NA	16	TRBD1	CASSQGGRGRPATQYF	TGTGCCAGCAGCCAAGGGGGCAGGGGGCGACCGGCGACCCAGTACTTC
TRBJ2-1	TRBV7-6	NA	13	NA	CATLRDDYNEQFF	TGTGCCACCCTTCGGGACGACTACAATGAGCAGTTCTTC
TRBJ2-7	TRBV6-2/TRBV6-3	NA	15	NA	CASSSSRPLHPEQYF	TGTGCCAGCAGTTCCTCCCGACCGCTACATCCCGAGCAGTACTTC
TRBJ2-2	TRBV5-6	few	15	NA	CASSEQTEYTGELFF	TGTGCCAGCTCGGAACAGACCGAATACACCGGGGAGCTGTTTTTT
TRBJ1-1	TRBV9	NA	12	NA	CASSAAYTEAFF	TGTGCCAGCAGCGCCGCGTACACTGAAGCTTTCTTT
TRBJ1-3	TRBV10-3	few	13	NA	CAISESPWNTIYF	TGTGCCATCAGTGAGTCGCCGTGGAACACCATATATTTT
TRBJ1-5	TRBV7-2	many	16	NA	CASSFLGNREGQPQHF	TGTGCCAGCAGCTTCTTAGGGAACAGGGAAGGTCAGCCCCAGCATTTT
TRBJ2-7	TRBV7-9	NA	14	NA	CASSFRQASYEQYF	TGTGCCAGCAGCTTTCGACAGGCGAGCTACGAGCAGTACTTC
TRBJ2-5	TRBV7-2	many	16	NA	CASSLAGGLSQETQYF	TGTGCCAGCAGCTTAGCGGGGGGACTCTCGCAAGAGACCCAGTACTTC
TRBJ2-7	TRBV11-2	NA	15	NA	CASSLLRGSPYEQYF	TGTGCCAGCAGCTTGCTAAGGGGGTCCCCCTACGAGCAGTACTTC
TRBJ1-6	TRBV7-8	many	15	TRBD1	CASSFLGQGGSPLHF	TGTGCCAGCAGCTTCCTTGGACAGGGTGGTTCACCCCTCCACTTT
TRBJ2-6	TRBV20-1	NA	19	NA	CSARALEGSPSSGANVLTF	TGCAGTGCTAGAGCCCTGGAGGGCAGTCCCAGCTCTGGGGCCAACGTCCTGACTTTC
TRBJ2-7	TRBV6-1	NA	15	TRBD2	CASSEGLAGVYEQYF	TGTGCCAGCAGTGAAGGACTAGCGGGGGTTTACGAGCAGTACTTC
TRBJ1-5	TRBV12-3/TRBV12-4	NA	14	TRBD1	CASSDTGGGQPQHF	TGTGCCAGCAGTGATACAGGGGGCGGTCAGCCCCAGCATTTT
TRBJ1-4	TRBV7-8	NA	15	NA	CASSKTTGTNEKLFF	TGTGCCAGCAGCAAGACGACAGGAACTAATGAAAAACTGTTTTTT
TRBJ2-7	TRBV11-2	NA	13	NA	CASSSRSGLGQYF	TGTGCCAGCAGCTCCCGGTCGGGGTTAGGGCAGTACTTC
TRBJ2-5	TRBV19	once	16	TRBD2	CASSMAKTSRQETQYF	TGTGCCAGTAGTATGGCCAAGACTAGCCGTCAGGAGACCCAGTACTTC
TRBJ1-4	TRBV7-2	NA	14	NA	CASSPLRGQEKLFF	TGTGCCAGCAGCCCACTACGGGGGCAGGAAAAACTGTTTTTT
TRBJ1-1	TRBV6-8	NA	11	NA	CASGQALEAFF	TGTGCCAGCGGTCAGGCCCTAGAAGCTTTCTTT
TRBJ2-7	TRBV5-6	NA	16	NA	CASSLYSGRVIYEQYF	TGTGCCAGCAGCCTTTACTCCGGGAGAGTTATCTACGAGCAGTACTTC
TRBJ2-7	TRBV4-1	NA	13	NA	CASSLEDSYEQYF	TGCGCCAGCAGCCTAGAGGACTCCTACGAGCAGTACTTC
TRBJ2-1	TRBV27	NA	16	NA	CASSLLAGAVYNEQFF	TGTGCCAGCAGTTTATTGGCGGGGGCCGTATACAATGAGCAGTTCTTC
TRBJ2-1	TRBV11-2	few	13	NA	CASSSPRRNEQFF	TGTGCCAGCAGCTCGCCTCGGAGGAATGAGCAGTTCTTC
TRBJ1-2	TRBV2	NA	14	NA	CASSEDWRLLGYTF	TGTGCCAGCAGTGAAGACTGGAGGTTGTTGGGCTACACCTTC
TRBJ1-3	TRBV10-3	few	16	TRBD1	CAISVAVEGAGNTIYF	TGTGCCATCAGTGTGGCGGTGGAGGGGGCAGGAAACACCATATATTTT
TRBJ2-1	TRBV7-9	NA	13	TRBD2	CASSSQRGGEQFF	TGTGCCAGCAGCTCACAGCGGGGGGGTGAGCAGTTCTTC